This entry concerns a single T cell receptor beta chain. Its antigen remains unknown. The sample is drawn from a study of Graves' ophthalmopathy and Graves' hyperthyroidism. Study details: Before any treatment, peripheral blood was taken at the initial diagnosis. Findings and limits, study-wide: Blood also harbored most expanded thyroid clonotypes above 0.001 frequency.

As the template, RNA transcripts were used to amplify TCR beta CDR3 regions. After a first-round RT-PCR with HTBI primers, a second-round multiplex PCR was run. Using its own MiXCR run on the multiplex PCR reads, TCRdb lists one record per CDR3 protein. In the table there are roughly 420,000 distinct CDR3 sequences, around 21% of which are singletons. V was pared by 4 bases and J by 0 bases, with 9 bases between. Per the germline V gene, CDR1 is SQVTM and CDR2 is ANQGSEA. CDR3 length: 13 residues. What was sequenced was peripheral blood. This chain connects TRBV29-1 to TRBJ2-5; perhaps TRBD1 as D (6 bases). The clonotype was recovered from a woman younger than 30 with stable Graves' hyperthyroidism. The CDR3 nucleotides read TGCAGCGTTGCCGACAGGTACCAAGAGACCCAGTACTTC. Amino acid sequence: CSVADRYQETQYF.